The clone carrying this TCR beta chain has a single count. The entry originates in a study of blood T cell repertoires in COVID-19. Looking at the study overall: From T cells, B-cell-depleted T cells, or PBMCs came the material, which was cDNA or gDNA.

In the original analysis: Reference gene primer amplification gave nucleated cell count estimates. Profiling relied on immunoSEQ multiplex PCR, and the TCRdb table lists in-frame clones only, not all of them. D and trimming were read from the DNA, whereas the V and J calls and clone size are those reported in that table. The sample consists of under 150,000 clones, more than 60% of them appearing once. The germline V gene has CDR1 MDHEN and CDR2 SYDVKM. This CDR3 spans 15 amino acids. Germline trimming cut 6 bases from V and 3 bases from J; bases unmatched to any gene: 9. This rearrangement joins TRBV28 to TRBJ2-7; 9 bases are a match to TRBD1. This sequence was found in a man of 80 years or more with acute or convalescent COVID-19. The sample was peripheral blood. As DNA, the CDR3 is TGTGCCAGCAGCCCCCCGGGACAGGGAGTCTACGAGCAGTACTTC. This encodes CASSPPGQGVYEQYF.